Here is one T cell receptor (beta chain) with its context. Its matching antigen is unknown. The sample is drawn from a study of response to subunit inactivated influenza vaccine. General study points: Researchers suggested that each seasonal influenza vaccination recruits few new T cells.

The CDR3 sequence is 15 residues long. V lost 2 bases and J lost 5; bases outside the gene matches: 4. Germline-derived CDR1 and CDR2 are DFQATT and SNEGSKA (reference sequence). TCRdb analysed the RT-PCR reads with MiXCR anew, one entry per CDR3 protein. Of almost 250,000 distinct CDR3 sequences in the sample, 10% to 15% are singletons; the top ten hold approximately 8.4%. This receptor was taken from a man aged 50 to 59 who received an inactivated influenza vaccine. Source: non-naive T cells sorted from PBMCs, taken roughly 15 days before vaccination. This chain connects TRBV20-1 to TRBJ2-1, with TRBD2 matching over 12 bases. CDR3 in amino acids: CSARLGLAGNNEQFF. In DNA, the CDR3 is TGCAGTGCTAGACTAGGACTAGCGGGGAACAATGAGCAGTTCTTC.